These 26 T cell receptor beta chains were all obtained from the same sample, sequenced in a study of graft-versus-host responses after intestinal transplantation. For these receptors, no antigen is known. Measured with immunoSEQ multiplex PCR; TCRdb has only the in-frame clones, and not every one. This sample carries 80,000 to 100,000 clones, around 90% of them seen once, and the ten largest clones take 0.15% to 0.2%. Sequencing used unstimulated CD4+ T cells sorted from spleen or lymph node cells, obtained before intestinal transplant. The source of these receptors is a human donor who received an intestinal transplant.

The genes are TRBV19 and TRBJ2-2, with TRBD1 identical over 7 bases. CDR1 is LNHDA, CDR2 SQIVND, per germline (reference sequence). This CDR3 comprises 14 residues. After removal of 4 bases from V and 4 bases from J, the junction contained 3 bases not matched to a gene. As DNA, the CDR3 is TGTGCCAGTAGTAACAGGGGTAGCACCGGGGAGCTGTTTTTT. Translation: CASSNRGSTGELFF.

V usage is TRBV15 and J usage is TRBJ2-3; no firm D call. The CDR3 loop spans 15 amino acids. V shed 1 base and J shed 2 bases, with 10 bases lying between them. Germline CDR1 reads LNHNV; CDR2 reads YYDKDF (reference sequence). This CDR3 reads CATSRAMKPTDTQYF. For the CDR3, the DNA is TGTGCCACCAGCAGAGCAATGAAGCCCACAGATACGCAGTATTTT.

The chain recombines TRBV25-1 with TRBJ1-2; the match to TRBD1 covers 7 bases. Germline lookup yields CDR1 MGHDK and CDR2 SYGVNS. J gave up 8 bases and V 4 bases, and 16 bases lay outside the gene matches. CDR3 size: 16 residues. Here the CDR3 DNA reads TGTGCCAGCAGTGGAGTACCGGGACAGAGCCTCGGGGGCTACACCTTC. It codes for CASSGVPGQSLGGYTF.

In its sample, this clone was seen a few times. CDR3 in DNA: TGTGCCAGCAGCCTAAGGCCGGGGGAGTACAATGAGCAGTTCTTC. Protein product: CASSLRPGEYNEQFF. The V gene is TRBV7-2, the J gene TRBJ2-1, with a weak D call TRBD2 (6 bases). CDR1 and CDR2 from the germline V gene are SGHTA and FQGNSA. V gave up 5 bases and J gave up 4 bases, with 15 bases separating them. There are 15 residues in the CDR3.

The chain has TRBV5-1 and TRBJ2-7; 13 nucleotides match TRBD2. The CDR3 totals 16 residues. Trimming took 0 bases from V and 3 from J; bases not matched to a gene: 3. Germline-derived CDR1 and CDR2 are SGHRS and YFSETQ. CDR3 loop: CASSLAGTSGIYEQYF. The CDR3 nucleotides are TGCGCCAGCAGCTTGGCCGGGACTAGCGGGATCTACGAGCAGTACTTC.

The chain couples TRBV14 to TRBJ1-2, with 8 bases that match TRBD1. The CDR3 is made up of 16 amino acids. Germline values: CDR1 SGHDN, CDR2 FVKESK. V trimming: 3 bases; J trimming: 3 bases; junction bases outside the gene matches: 9. CDR3 coding DNA: TGTGCCAGCAGCCACGCCAGGGGGCAGTTTTACTATGGCTACACCTTC. Translation: CASSHARGQFYYGYTF. Using reference TRBV14 and TRBJ1-2 for the parts outside the CDR3, the full variable domain is EAGVTQFPSHSVIEKGQTVTLRCDPISGHDNLYWYRRVMGKEIKFLLHFVKESKQDESGMPNNRFLAERTGGTYSTLKVQPAELEDSGVYFCASSHARGQFYYGYTFGSGTRLTVV.

The chain links TRBV6-5 to TRBJ1-2; D is perhaps TRBD1 (6 bases). This CDR3 comprises 16 residues. CDR1 is MNHEY, CDR2 SVGAGI, per germline. The V and J ends lost 2 bases and 1 base respectively, with 14 bases between them. The DNA for the CDR3 is TGTGCCAGCAGTTACGGTCCAGGGGAGAATAACTATGGCTACACCTTC. This gives the protein CASSYGPGENNYGYTF.

The gene calls are TRBV5-4 and TRBJ1-2, with TRBD1 as a possible D gene (5 bases). V dropped 4 bases and J dropped 8 bases, with 30 bases sitting between them. This CDR3 has 18 residues. Per germline, CDR1 SGHNT and CDR2 YYREEE (reference sequence). The CDR3 loop reads CASSGTGANLRVLGGYTF. The DNA for the CDR3 is TGTGCCAGCAGCGGAACAGGCGCCAATTTACGAGTATTAGGGGGCTACACCTTC. The entire variable domain, with the rest obtained from reference TRBV5-4 and TRBJ1-2, is as follows: ETGVTQSPTHLIKTRGQQVTLRCSSQSGHNTVSWYQQALGQGPQFIFQYYREEENGRGNFPPRFSGLQFPNYSSELNVNALELDDSALYLCASSGTGANLRVLGGYTFGSGTRLTVV.

The CDR3 loop is CASKIAGEGDGSPLHF. The CDR3 coding sequence is TGTGCCAGTAAGATCGCCGGAGAGGGTGATGGTTCACCCCTCCACTTT. The rearrangement joins TRBV19 to TRBJ1-6; no clear D gene. The germline V and J ends were trimmed by 7 bases and 9 bases, with 22 bases remaining between them. From germline, CDR1 is LNHDA and CDR2 SQIVND (reference sequence). This CDR3 spans 16 amino acids.

There are a few counts of this clone. The chain's CDR3 is CASSLGQGIYNEQFF. As DNA, the CDR3 is TGTGCCAGCAGCCTCGGACAGGGAATCTACAATGAGCAGTTCTTC. The chain is built from TRBV5-4 and TRBJ2-1, with 8 nucleotides matching TRBD1. This CDR3 region has 15 residues. The V segment lost 4 bases and the J segment 3 bases; nucleotides outside the gene matches: 6. Per germline, CDR1 SGHNT and CDR2 YYREEE (reference sequence). The whole variable domain, remainder taken from reference TRBV5-4 and TRBJ2-1, is ETGVTQSPTHLIKTRGQQVTLRCSSQSGHNTVSWYQQALGQGPQFIFQYYREEENGRGNFPPRFSGLQFPNYSSELNVNALELDDSALYLCASSLGQGIYNEQFFGPGTRLTVL.

This clone has only one observation. This rearrangement joins TRBV19 to TRBJ1-4, with TRBD1 as a possible D gene (6 bases). The V end lost 6 bases, the J end lost 8 bases, and 16 bases lay between the germline ends. Germline values: CDR1 LNHDA, CDR2 SQIVND (reference sequence). The CDR3 extends over 14 amino acids. The CDR3 loop is CASSPAGTMEKLFF. Here the CDR3 DNA reads TGTGCCAGTAGCCCCGCCGGGACAATGGAAAAACTGTTTTTT.

The V and J genes are TRBV5-1 and TRBJ1-1; TRBD1 matches at 7 bases. V lost 2 bases, J lost 4 bases, and 11 bases stayed unmatched. Germline CDR1 and CDR2: SGHRS and YFSETQ. The CDR3 covers 16 residues. CDR3 region: CASSFLTQGDSTEAFF. The CDR3 bases are TGCGCCAGCAGCTTTTTAACCCAGGGGGATAGCACTGAAGCTTTCTTT. The full variable domain, rest sourced from reference TRBV5-1 and TRBJ1-1, is KAGVTQTPRYLIKTRGQQVTLSCSPISGHRSVSWYQQTPGQGLQFLFEYFSETQRNKGNFPGRFSGRQFSNSRSEMNVSTLELGDSALYLCASSFLTQGDSTEAFFGQGTRLTVV.

This clone is a singleton in its sample. This sequence joins TRBV6-5 and TRBJ1-2; maybe TRBD1 (6 bases). CDR1 is MNHEY, CDR2 SVGAGI, per germline. V lost 2 bases and J 3 bases, leaving 13 bases between the germline ends. This CDR3 is built from 15 residues. CDR3 nucleotides: TGTGCCAGCAGTTACGTCTACTCAGGGGACTATGGCTACACCTTC. Translated: CASSYVYSGDYGYTF.

This clone has only one observation. The genes are TRBV29-1 and TRBJ2-1, with a possible D match to TRBD1 (6 bases). Trimming took off 6 bases at V and 4 bases at J, with 10 bases between the two ends. CDR1 is SQVTM and CDR2 is ANQGSEA in the germline V gene. The CDR3 extends over 12 amino acids. The CDR3 here is CSVATGYNEQFF. CDR3 nucleotide sequence: TGCAGCGTGGCAACAGGGTACAATGAGCAGTTCTTC.

This sequence joins TRBV7-2 and TRBJ1-3; D remains unclear. Between the trimmed V and J ends, which lost 5 bases and 4 bases, there was a span of 18 bases. Germline assignment: CDR1 SGHTA and CDR2 FQGNSA. This CDR3 has 16 residues. The CDR3 DNA reads as TGTGCCAGCAGCAGATTGGGTGAGGGCTCGGGAAACACCATATATTTT. Protein sequence: CASSRLGEGSGNTIYF.

This chain links TRBV21-1 with TRBJ2-1; TRBD2 is the table's D call, not checked against the DNA. TRBV21-1 is given as a pseudogene. The CDR3 spans 14 residues. The CDR3 DNA sequence: TGTGCCAGCAGCAAGGCCCAGCGGGAACGCTATGAGTTCTTC. It codes for CASSKAQRERYEFF.

Concerning this clone itself: This sample includes further DNA sequences coding for the same CDR3. This chain joins TRBV4-1 and TRBJ1-1; D possibly corresponds to TRBD1 (5 bases). CDR3 length: 13 residues. V dropped 4 bases and J dropped 0 bases, with 6 bases sitting between them. Germline lookup yields CDR1 MGHRA and CDR2 YSYEKL. CDR3 nucleotides: TGCGCCAGCAGCCGGGGCATGAACACTGAAGCTTTCTTT. Residues: CASSRGMNTEAFF.

The chain is built from TRBV5-4 and TRBJ1-1; TRBD1 might be the D (6 bases). V shed 1 base and J shed 3 bases, with 10 bases lying between them. The germline V gene encodes CDR1 SGHNT and CDR2 YYREEE (reference sequence). CDR3 size: 14 residues. CDR3 protein: CASSLIRGDTEAFF. CDR3 bases: TGTGCCAGCAGCTTGATCAGGGGAGACACTGAAGCTTTCTTT.

A few counts support this clone. The chain links TRBV12-5 to TRBJ2-7; 10 positions agree with TRBD1. The J segment lost 4 bases and the V segment lost 7 bases, leaving 7 bases of the junction unmatched. Germline V gene sequence: CDR1 LGHNT, CDR2 FRNRAP. The CDR3 spans 14 residues. CDR3 amino acids: CASALRQGAYEQYF. CDR3 nucleotide sequence: TGTGCTAGTGCCCTCAGACAGGGGGCTTACGAGCAGTACTTC.

The chain is built from TRBV9 and TRBJ1-5; weak D call: TRBD1 (6 bases). CDR1 is SGDLS, CDR2 YYNGEE, per germline. The V end was cut by 4 bases, the J end by 6 bases, with 14 bases between. This CDR3 has 14 amino acids. CDR3 sequence: CASSPSGGGQPQHF. The CDR3, as DNA: TGTGCCAGCAGCCCATCGGGAGGGGGTCAGCCCCAGCATTTT.

The chain is built from TRBV7-2 and TRBJ1-6; a possible D gene is TRBD1 (5 bases). The length of the CDR3 is 15 residues. Deletions cut 2 bases from V and 4 bases from J, with 9 bases between. Germline V gives CDR1 SGHTA, CDR2 FQGNSA. CDR3 in amino acids: CASSLRTRYNSPLHF. The DNA of the CDR3 is TGTGCCAGCAGCTTACGGACACGGTATAATTCACCCCTCCACTTT.

The V gene is TRBV5-4, the J gene TRBJ1-2, with D unresolved. The V end was cut by 0 bases, the J end by 4 bases, with 7 bases between. Germline V CDR1 and CDR2: SGHNT, YYREEE (reference sequence). The CDR3 is made up of 13 amino acids. This CDR3 is CASSLELIYGYTF. For the CDR3, the DNA is TGTGCCAGCAGCTTGGAGCTGATCTATGGCTACACCTTC.

The chain links TRBV29-1 to TRBJ2-2; no firm D call. Trimming took off 5 bases at V and 6 bases at J, with 10 bases between the two ends. Germline lookup yields CDR1 SQVTM and CDR2 ANQGSEA. The CDR3 totals 12 residues. The CDR3 is CSVLSSAGELFF. The CDR3 DNA sequence: TGCAGCGTTCTATCTAGTGCCGGGGAGCTGTTTTTT.

This rearrangement joins TRBV4-3 to TRBJ2-2; 9 positions match TRBD1. The CDR3 spans 16 residues. V was clipped by 4 bases and J by 0 bases; unmatched bases: 3. CDR1 and CDR2 (germline): LGHNA, YSLEER. The CDR3 DNA sequence: TGCGCCAGCAGCCGAAGACAGGGGGCGAACACCGGGGAGCTGTTTTTT. As protein: CASSRRQGANTGELFF.

This sequence joins TRBV7-8 and TRBJ1-5, with a weak D call TRBD1 (5 bases). Trimming took off 0 bases at V and 1 base at J, with 13 bases between the two ends. The germline V gene has CDR1 SGHVS and CDR2 FQNEAQ. This CDR3 spans 17 amino acids. CDR3 nucleotide sequence: TGTGCCAGCAGCTTAGCCCTCGCCTCAGGGAGCAATCAGCCCCAGCATTTT. It codes for CASSLALASGSNQPQHF.

The J gene is TRBJ1-5, the V gene TRBV6-1, with D possibly matching TRBD1 (6 bases). Looked up from germline, CDR1 is MNHNS and CDR2 is SASEGT. This CDR3 region has 15 residues. V gave up 6 bases and J gave up 5 bases, with 17 bases separating them. The CDR3 loop reads CASRLGAASDQPQHF. Written as DNA, the CDR3 is TGTGCCAGCAGACTGGGGGCAGCCAGTGATCAGCCCCAGCATTTT.